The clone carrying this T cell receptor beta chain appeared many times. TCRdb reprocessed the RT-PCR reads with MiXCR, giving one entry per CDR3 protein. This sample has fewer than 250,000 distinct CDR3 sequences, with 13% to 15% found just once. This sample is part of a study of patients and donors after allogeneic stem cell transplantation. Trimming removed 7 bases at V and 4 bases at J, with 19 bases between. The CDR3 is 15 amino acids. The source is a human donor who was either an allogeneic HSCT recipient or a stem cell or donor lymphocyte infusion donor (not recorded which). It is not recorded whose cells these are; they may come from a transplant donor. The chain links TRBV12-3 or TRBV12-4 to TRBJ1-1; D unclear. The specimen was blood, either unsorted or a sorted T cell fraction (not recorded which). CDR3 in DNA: TGTGCCAGCACGAATCTGAGAAACTCGGGCACTGAAGCTTTCTTT. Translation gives CASTNLRNSGTEAFF.